A single T cell receptor (beta chain) is shown here with its context. This entry comes from a study of blood T cell repertoires in COVID-19. Study as a whole: T cells, B-cell-depleted T cells, or PBMCs provided the cDNA or gDNA that served as material.

In the source study's methods: Estimates of nucleated cell counts were drawn from the amplification of reference gene primers. This table comes from immunoSEQ multiplex PCR, and its TCRdb copy is limited to in-frame clones, with some not included. V and J calls and clone size come straight from that table; D and trimming were deduced from the DNA. Found here are roughly 28,000 clones, 89% of them singletons; the top ten hold under 55%. CDR3 length: 13 residues. Trimming cost V 10 bases and J 4 bases, with 16 bases left between them. Looked up from germline, CDR1 is WNHNN and CDR2 is SYGVQD (reference sequence).

The source is a human donor with acute or convalescent COVID-19. The donor label of this sample is uncertain. The sequenced sample was peripheral blood. The V and J genes are TRBV10-1 and TRBJ2-5; D uncertain. CDR3 coding DNA: TGCGCCACCCTTTTTACGGTCGGAGAGACCCAGTACTTC. It encodes CATLFTVGETQYF.